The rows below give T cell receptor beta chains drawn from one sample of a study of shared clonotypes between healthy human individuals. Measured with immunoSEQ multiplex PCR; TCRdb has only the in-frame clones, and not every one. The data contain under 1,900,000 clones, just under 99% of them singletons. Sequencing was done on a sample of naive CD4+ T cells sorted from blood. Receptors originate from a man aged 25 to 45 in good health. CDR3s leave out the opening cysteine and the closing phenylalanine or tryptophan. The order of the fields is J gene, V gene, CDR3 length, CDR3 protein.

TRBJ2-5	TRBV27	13	ASTSSRDGQETQY
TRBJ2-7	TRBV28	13	ASSPQAGVAYEQY
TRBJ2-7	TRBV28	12	ASSFFRGSYEQY
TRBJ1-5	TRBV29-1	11	SVARDNDQPQH
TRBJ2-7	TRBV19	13	ASSISGQGAYEQY
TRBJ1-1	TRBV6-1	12	ASSKRQVGTEAF
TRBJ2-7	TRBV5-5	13	ASSLAPGPSYEQY
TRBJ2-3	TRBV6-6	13	ASSSTSGNTDTQY
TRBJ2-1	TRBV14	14	ASSPTSGYPYNEQF
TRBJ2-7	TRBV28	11	ASKQKVFHEQY
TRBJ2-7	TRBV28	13	ASAGLLRADYEQY
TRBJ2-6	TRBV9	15	ASSVAVLGPPPNVLT
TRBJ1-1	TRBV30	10	AWSRLNTEAF
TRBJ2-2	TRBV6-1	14	ASSDPGRKEIGELF
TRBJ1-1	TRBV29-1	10	SVVEGMTEAF
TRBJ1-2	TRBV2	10	ASSLAVYGYT
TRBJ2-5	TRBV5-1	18	ASSLGLAAQGGGPGETQY
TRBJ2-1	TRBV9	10	ASSALYNEQF
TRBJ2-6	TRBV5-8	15	ASSSKGIGSGANVLT
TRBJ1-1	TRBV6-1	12	ASSGGTANTEAF
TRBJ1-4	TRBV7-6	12	ASSLVSPDGKLF
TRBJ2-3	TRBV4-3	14	ASSQEFRQGLDTQY
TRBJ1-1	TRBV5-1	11	ASSHPENTEAF
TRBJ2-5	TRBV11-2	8	ASSGETQY
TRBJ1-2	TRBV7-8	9	ASSLAGSTT
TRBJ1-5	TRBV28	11	ASSPRPNQPQH
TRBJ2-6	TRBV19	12	ATGSGTGANVLT
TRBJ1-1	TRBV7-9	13	ASSLLQVRNTEAF
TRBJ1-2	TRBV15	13	ATSRLRGGNYGYT
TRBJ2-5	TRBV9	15	ASSPGTGNTHGETQY
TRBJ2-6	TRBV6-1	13	ASSATGSGANVLT
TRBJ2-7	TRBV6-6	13	ASRFLRDRTYEQY
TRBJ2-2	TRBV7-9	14	ASSPLLASNTGELF
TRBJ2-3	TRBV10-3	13	AIRETSGTTDTQY
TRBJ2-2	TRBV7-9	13	ATVRLAGAAGELF
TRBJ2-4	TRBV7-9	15	ASSLVSTSWDKDIQY
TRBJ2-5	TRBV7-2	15	ASSLRGLPIKEETQY
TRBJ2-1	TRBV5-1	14	ASSLVTSVSYNEQF
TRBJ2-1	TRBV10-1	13	ASSERAGVRGEQF
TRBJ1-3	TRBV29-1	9	SVVLGNTIY
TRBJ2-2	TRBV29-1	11	SVSPGATGELF
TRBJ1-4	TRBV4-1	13	ASSQGTANNEKLF
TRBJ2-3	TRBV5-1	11	ASSSGGADTQY
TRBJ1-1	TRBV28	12	ASSPGTGDTEAF
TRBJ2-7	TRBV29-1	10	SVEGLSNEQY
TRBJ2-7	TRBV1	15	TSSQGPISTGTYEQY
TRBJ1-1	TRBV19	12	ASSMGRLNTEAF
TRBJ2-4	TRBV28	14	ASSFRGVLAKNIQY